Listed here are 22 T cell receptor beta chains from one sample, sequenced in a study of cytomegalovirus exposure and HLA in healthy donors (dated by TCRdb to 2016 to 2017). Receptor libraries were prepared by the immunoSEQ multiplex PCR assay. For the multiplex PCR, a mixture combining 60 forward primers for TCR Vbeta segments and 13 reverse primers for TCR Jbeta segments was used. Held by TCRdb, this immuneACCESS table contains in-frame sequences only and omits some clones. Under half of the omission traces to an unresolved V gene where checked; the cause of the rest is unknown. The sample has approximately 110,000 clones on record, approximately 78% of them singletons. 8.2% of the sample is taken by the ten largest. Sample: PBMCs. Every receptor here comes from a woman in her thirties or forties in good health and CMV-seropositive.

The chain recombines TRBV29-1 with TRBJ1-1; D is ambiguous. The CDR3 runs to 11 residues. V dropped 8 bases and J dropped 0 bases, with 7 bases sitting between them. The germline V gene has CDR1 SQVTM and CDR2 ANQGSEA. The chain's CDR3 is CSHRLNTEAFF. CDR3 nucleotides: TGCAGCCACAGACTGAACACTGAAGCTTTCTTT.

The rearrangement links TRBV19 to TRBJ2-1; 7 nucleotides line up with TRBD2. J gave up 2 bases and V 3 bases, and 1 base lay outside the gene matches. CDR3 length equals 14 residues. Looked up from germline, CDR1 is LNHDA and CDR2 is SQIVND (reference sequence). CDR3 amino acids: CASSILAAYNEQFF. The DNA for the CDR3 is TGTGCCAGTAGTATTCTAGCGGCCTACAATGAGCAGTTCTTC.

The CDR3 here is CASSQERWQPQHF. The CDR3 DNA reads TGCGCCAGCAGCCAAGAGCGGTGGCAGCCCCAGCATTTT. The chain is built from TRBV4-3 and TRBJ1-5; D is ambiguous. The CDR3 spans 13 residues. V was cut by 0 bases and J by 7 bases, with 7 bases left in between. Germline values: CDR1 LGHNA, CDR2 YSLEER.

The CDR3: CASSQEDLTAGEYGYTF. The CDR3 DNA reads TGCGCCAGCAGCCAAGAGGACCTGACAGCGGGTGAATATGGCTACACCTTC. The V gene is TRBV4-3, the J gene TRBJ1-2; maybe TRBD1 (5 bases). Germline V lookup: CDR1 LGHNA, CDR2 YSLEER. The CDR3 sequence is 17 residues long. V was trimmed by 0 bases and J by 5 bases, leaving 19 bases between them.

The chain links TRBV6-5 to TRBJ1-2; 8 bases align to TRBD1. J was trimmed by 6 bases and V by 5 bases; bases with no gene match: 8. The germline gives CDR1 MNHEY, CDR2 SVGAGI. The CDR3 runs to 14 residues. The CDR3 sequence: CASSKGQGWNGYTF. As DNA, the CDR3 is TGTGCCAGCAGTAAAGGACAGGGTTGGAATGGCTACACCTTC.

In its sample, this clone was seen once. A read error may account for a junction end that differs from germline. Other DNA sequences from this sample encode an identical CDR3 as well. This chain links TRBV13 with TRBJ1-1, with a possible D match to TRBD1 (6 bases). Per the germline V gene, CDR1 is PRHDT and CDR2 is FYEKMQ (reference sequence). The CDR3 length is 14 residues. This chain's CDR3 is CASSPTGGTTEAFF. CDR3 nucleotide sequence: TGTGCCAGCAGCCCGACAGGTGGCACCACTGAAGCCTTCTTT.

The chain couples TRBV11-1 to TRBJ1-5; D might be TRBD1 (5 bases). Germline values: CDR1 SGHAT, CDR2 FQDESV (reference sequence). V lost 5 bases and J lost 9, with 14 bases in between. The CDR3 runs to 13 residues. The CDR3 coding sequence is TGTGCCAGCAGCGAGAGGGGCGGGAGGCCCCAGCATTTT. Amino acid sequence: CASSERGGRPQHF.

This chain links TRBV29-1 with TRBJ1-2; the match to TRBD1 covers 9 bases. Germline CDR1 SQVTM, CDR2 ANQGSEA. CDR3 length: 13 residues. Trimming cost V 6 bases and J 3 bases; bases outside gene matches: 5. The CDR3 spells CSVRTGVDYGYTF. The DNA for the CDR3 is TGCAGCGTCAGGACAGGGGTCGACTATGGCTACACCTTC.

CDR3 nucleotides: TGTGCCAGCGAGGGGGCAAACACTGAAGCTTTCTTT. It encodes CASEGANTEAFF. The genes are TRBV7-9 and TRBJ1-1; 7 nucleotides line up with TRBD1. V lost 8 bases and J lost 2; bases outside the gene matches: 2. Germline V gene lookup returns CDR1 SEHNR and CDR2 FQNEAQ (reference sequence). The CDR3 contains 12 residues.

The gene calls are TRBV4-3 and TRBJ1-4, with 8 positions matching TRBD1. CDR1 and CDR2 (germline): LGHNA, YSLEER. The V segment lost 4 bases and the J segment 8 bases; nucleotides outside the gene matches: 9. The CDR3 spans 15 residues. The CDR3 coding sequence is TGCGCCAGCAGCCCAGCACAGGGGGGAGACGAAAAACTGTTTTTT. This gives the protein CASSPAQGGDEKLFF.

The chain carries TRBV11-3 and TRBJ2-2; D unclear. CDR1 is SGHNT, CDR2 YENEEA, per germline. This CDR3 spans 15 amino acids. Trimming took off 2 bases at V and 0 bases at J, with 7 bases between the two ends. In DNA, the CDR3 is TGTGCCAGCAGCTTACGTTCTTCGAACACCGGGGAGCTGTTTTTT. Translation: CASSLRSSNTGELFF. Based on the CDR3 plus reference TRBV11-3 and TRBJ2-2, the full variable domain is EAGVVQSPRYKIIEKKQPVAFWCNPISGHNTLYWYLQNLGQGPELLIRYENEEAVDDSQLPKDRFSAERLKGVDSTLKIQPAELGDSAVYLCASSLRSSNTGELFFGEGSRLTVL.

V and J are TRBV7-2 and TRBJ1-1, with TRBD1 matching 7 bases. V dropped 0 bases and J dropped 4; count of bases not matched to a gene: 8. The CDR3 totals 16 residues. Germline V gene sequence: CDR1 SGHTA, CDR2 FQGNSA. CDR3 nucleotides: TGTGCCAGCAGCTTAGCTAGGACAGGTCTAGGCACTGAAGCTTTCTTT. Its translation is CASSLARTGLGTEAFF. Filled out from reference TRBV7-2 and TRBJ1-1, the complete variable domain reads GAGVSQSPSNKVTEKGKDVELRCDPISGHTALYWYRQSLGQGLEFLIYFQGNSAPDKSGLPSDRFSAERTGGSVSTLTIQRTQQEDSAVYLCASSLARTGLGTEAFFGQGTRLTVV.

The rearrangement joins TRBV4-1 to TRBJ1-1, with D possibly matching TRBD1 (5 bases). Trimming stripped 4 bases from V and 4 bases from J, with 16 bases between. Germline V lookup: CDR1 MGHRA, CDR2 YSYEKL. This CDR3 is built from 15 residues. The CDR3 region is CASSRALGRGTEAFF. CDR3 nucleotides: TGCGCCAGCAGCCGCGCCTTGGGGAGGGGCACTGAAGCTTTCTTT.

The rearrangement joins TRBV23-1 to TRBJ1-2, with D perhaps TRBD1 (5 bases). TRBV23-1 is identified as an open reading frame with a role that is uncertain. Trimming pared 11 bases from V and 0 bases from J, leaving 10 bases between. This CDR3 has 12 residues. DNA for the CDR3: TGCGCCGTAGGGGTATCTAACTATGGCTACACCTTC. Its translation is CAVGVSNYGYTF.

V is TRBV28 and J is TRBJ1-5; 7 bases fit TRBD1. The trim removed 5 bases at V and 0 bases at J, leaving 1 base unmatched. The CDR3 runs 14 residues. Germline CDR1 and CDR2: MDHEN and SYDVKM. The chain's CDR3 is CASSRDSSNQPQHF. The CDR3 region has the DNA TGTGCCAGCAGTCGGGACAGTAGCAATCAGCCCCAGCATTTT. Full variable domain (remainder filled in from reference TRBV28 and TRBJ1-5): DVKVTQSSRYLVKRTGEKVFLECVQDMDHENMFWYRQDPGLGLRLIYFSYDVKMKEKGDIPEGYSVSREKKERFSLILESASTNQTSMYLCASSRDSSNQPQHFGDGTRLSIL.

The chain employs TRBV7-8 and TRBJ1-1; no clear D. V was cut by 5 bases and J by 11 bases, with 18 bases left in between. The germline V gene has CDR1 SGHVS and CDR2 FQNEAQ. This CDR3 region has 13 residues. For the CDR3, the DNA is TGTGCCAGCAGCGGGAGGTCGAGGTTATGGGCTTTCTTT. Amino acid sequence: CASSGRSRLWAFF. The complete variable domain, with remaining parts taken from reference TRBV7-8 and TRBJ1-1, reads GAGVSQSPRYKVAKRGQDVALRCDPISGHVSLFWYQQALGQGPEFLTYFQNEAQLDKSGLPSDRFFAERPEGSVSTLKIQRTQQEDSAVYLCASSGRSRLWAFFGQGTRLTVV.

This clone appeared a single time. The chain carries TRBV7-9 and TRBJ1-2; no clear D. Between the trimmed V and J ends, which lost 2 bases and 4 bases, there was a span of 14 bases. The CDR3 is made up of 15 amino acids. CDR1 is SEHNR and CDR2 is FQNEAQ in the germline V gene (reference sequence). The CDR3 is CASSLHSAPGYGYTF. For the CDR3, the DNA is TGTGCCAGCAGCTTACATTCGGCCCCGGGCTATGGCTACACCTTC.

This chain connects TRBV12-5 to TRBJ1-5; D unclear. The CDR3 has 16 amino acids. V was shortened by 1 base and J by 0 bases, with 10 bases between the two germline ends. The V gene's germline CDR1 is LGHNT and CDR2 FRNRAP. The CDR3 DNA sequence: TGTGCTAGTGGTTTGGATAGTACTAATAGCAATCAGCCCCAGCATTTT. Encoded protein: CASGLDSTNSNQPQHF.

The V call is TRBV9, the J call TRBJ1-2; D is unresolved. CDR1 SGDLS and CDR2 YYNGEE come from the germline V gene. V was shortened by 2 bases and J by 6 bases, with 14 bases between the two germline ends. This CDR3 contains 14 residues. CDR3 nucleotide sequence: TGTGCCAGCAGCGTCCCCTGGGGAGGAAATGGCTACACCTTC. Translating it yields CASSVPWGGNGYTF.

J is TRBJ2-2 and V is TRBV5-1, with TRBD1 matching over 7 bases. The CDR3 is 15 residues long. Trimming cost V 9 bases and J 1 base; bases outside gene matches: 9. In germline, CDR1 is SGHRS, CDR2 YFSETQ. CDR3 in amino acids: CATKTGLGNTGELFF. DNA of the CDR3: TGCGCCACCAAGACAGGGCTGGGGAACACCGGGGAGCTGTTTTTT.

This clone was counted once. The chain uses TRBV7-9 and TRBJ1-1; D is ambiguous. The CDR3 sequence is 15 residues long. Germline CDR1 SEHNR, CDR2 FQNEAQ (reference sequence). The V end lost 0 bases, the J end lost 1 base, and 9 bases lay between the germline ends. CDR3 bases: TGTGCCAGCAGCTTAGCGCTGGCGGGGAACACTGAAGCTTTCTTT. Amino acids: CASSLALAGNTEAFF. The full variable domain, rest sourced from reference TRBV7-9 and TRBJ1-1, is DTGVSQNPRHKITKRGQNVTFRCDPISEHNRLYWYRQTLGQGPEFLTYFQNEAQLEKSRLLSDRFSAERPKGSFSTLEIQRTEQGDSAMYLCASSLALAGNTEAFFGQGTRLTVV.

The gene calls are TRBV2 and TRBJ2-7; tentatively, D is TRBD1 (6 bases). The CDR3 contains 14 residues. The V gene's germline CDR1 is SNHLY and CDR2 FYNNEI. The V and J ends lost 9 bases and 5 bases respectively, with 20 bases between them. CDR3: CASTYRESRDEQYF. CDR3 nucleotide sequence: TGTGCCAGTACCTACAGGGAAAGCCGAGACGAGCAGTACTTC.